These T cell receptor beta chains were read from a single sample in a study of cytomegalovirus exposure and HLA in healthy donors. Method: immunoSEQ multiplex PCR; TCRdb's copy keeps in-frame clones and lacks some. This table holds more than 95,000 clones, 72% found once. Material: PBMCs. The receptors were sampled from a man aged 25-40 years in good health and CMV-seronegative. CDR3s include the opening cysteine and the closing phenylalanine or tryptophan. Each record gives: J gene, clone size, V gene, D gene, CDR3 DNA, CDR3 protein. The D gene is left open where the match is weak. The size entry is marked missing in some rows and otherwise reads once, few, many or a size class.

>TRBJ2-7|few|TRBV2|NA
TGTGCCAGCAGTCGACTCGAGGCAGAGAAGTTTAACGAGCAGTACTTC
CASSRLEAEKFNEQYF
>TRBJ1-5|NA|TRBV28|TRBD1
TGTGCCAGCATATGGACAGGGAATAGCAATCAGCCCCAGCATTTT
CASIWTGNSNQPQHF
>TRBJ2-7|NA|TRBV4-2|TRBD2
TGTGCCAGCAGCCAACCTACTAGCGGGGGGCGCGACGAGCAGTACTTC
CASSQPTSGGRDEQYF
>TRBJ1-4|NA|TRBV19|NA
TGTGCCAGTAGCCCGGGGGTAATGACTAATGAAAAACTGTTTTTT
CASSPGVMTNEKLFF
>TRBJ2-5|few|TRBV20-1|NA
TGCAGTGCTATGTGGGCCGAGACCCAGTACTTC
CSAMWAETQYF
>TRBJ2-5|NA|TRBV5-1|TRBD2
TGCGCCAGCAGCTTGGCCGGAGCGGGGGCCGAGACCCAGTACTTC
CASSLAGAGAETQYF
>TRBJ1-5|NA|TRBV7-9|TRBD1
TGTTCCAGCAGTACCGGGACAGGGGGCTGGAATCAGCCCCAGCATTTT
CSSSTGTGGWNQPQHF
>TRBJ1-2|NA|TRBV6-6|TRBD1
TGTGCCAGCAGTCCTGAGGCAGGGGGTAGCAGGGTTGGCTACACCTTC
CASSPEAGGSRVGYTF
>TRBJ2-7|NA|TRBV2|NA
TGTGCCAGCAGTGAATTGATTGGAGCCGACGAGCAGTACTTC
CASSELIGADEQYF
>TRBJ2-3|NA|TRBV28|NA
TGTGCCAGCAGTTTAGGGGGGGCCAGGGATACGCAGTATTTT
CASSLGGARDTQYF
>TRBJ2-7|NA|TRBV2|TRBD1
TGTGCCAGCAGTGAAGATGGGACAGTCTCCTACGAGCAGTACTTC
CASSEDGTVSYEQYF
>TRBJ2-2|NA|TRBV5-1|NA
TGCGCCAGCAGCTTGGGAGTCTATGACACCGGGGAGCTGTTTTTT
CASSLGVYDTGELFF
>TRBJ1-2|NA|TRBV28|TRBD1
TGTGCCAGCGGTCGACAGGGGGCCTATGGCTACACCTTC
CASGRQGAYGYTF
>TRBJ2-7|once|TRBV9|TRBD1
TGTGCCAGCAGCCCAGAGGGGACAGGGATCCACGAGCAGTACTTC
CASSPEGTGIHEQYF
>TRBJ1-2|NA|TRBV4-1|TRBD1
TGCGCCAGCAGCCAGGTTACAGGGGCCCACCATGGCTACACCTTC
CASSQVTGAHHGYTF
>TRBJ1-4|NA|TRBV7-2|NA
TGTGCCAGCAGCATACGGGGGGGAGCTAATGAAAAACTGTTTTTT
CASSIRGGANEKLFF
>TRBJ2-1|few|TRBV12-2|NA
TGTGCAAGTCGCCCTCGACTGCTCAGCGATGAGCAGTTCTTC
CASRPRLLSDEQFF
>TRBJ1-3|NA|TRBV25-1|NA
TGTGCCAGCAGTGAATATCAGACAGACTCTGGAAACACCATATATTTT
CASSEYQTDSGNTIYF